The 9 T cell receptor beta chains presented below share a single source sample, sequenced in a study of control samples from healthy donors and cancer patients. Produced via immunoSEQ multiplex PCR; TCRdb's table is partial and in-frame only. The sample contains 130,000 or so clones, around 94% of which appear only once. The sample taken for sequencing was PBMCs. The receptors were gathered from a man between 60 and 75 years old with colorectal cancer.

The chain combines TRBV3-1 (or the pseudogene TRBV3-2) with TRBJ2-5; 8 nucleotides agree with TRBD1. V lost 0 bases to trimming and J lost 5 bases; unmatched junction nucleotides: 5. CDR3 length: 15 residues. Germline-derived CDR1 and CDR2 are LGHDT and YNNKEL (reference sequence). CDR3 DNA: TGTGCCAGCAGCCAAGATCAGGGGGCGGTGGAGACCCAGTACTTC. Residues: CASSQDQGAVETQYF.

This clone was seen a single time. CDR3: CASSEAREAFF. As DNA, the CDR3 is TGTGCCAGCAGTGAAGCGAGAGAAGCTTTCTTT. The chain recombines TRBV6-1 with TRBJ1-1, with D hard to call. V was trimmed by 0 bases and J by 8 bases, leaving 4 bases between them. Germline CDR1 is MNHNS and CDR2 is SASEGT. The CDR3 contains 11 residues.

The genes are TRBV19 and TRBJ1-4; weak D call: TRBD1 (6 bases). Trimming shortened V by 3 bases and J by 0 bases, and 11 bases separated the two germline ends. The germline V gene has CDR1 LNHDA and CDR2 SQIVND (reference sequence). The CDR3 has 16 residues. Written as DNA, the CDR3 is TGTGCCAGTAGTATCAGAACAGGGACAACTAATGAAAAACTGTTTTTT. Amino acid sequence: CASSIRTGTTNEKLFF.

The CDR3 DNA reads as TGTGCCAGCAGCGAATGGGACAGGATCACAGATACGCAGTATTTT. This gives the protein CASSEWDRITDTQYF. The rearrangement joins TRBV9 to TRBJ2-3, with 8 bases aligning to TRBD1. The V and J ends lost 3 bases and 2 bases, in that order; junction bases with no gene match: 5. The CDR3 extends over 15 amino acids. Germline V CDR1 and CDR2: SGDLS, YYNGEE.

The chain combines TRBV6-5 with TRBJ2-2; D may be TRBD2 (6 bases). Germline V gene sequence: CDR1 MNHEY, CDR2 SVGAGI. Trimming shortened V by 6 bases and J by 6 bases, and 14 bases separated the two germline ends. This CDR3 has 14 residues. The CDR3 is CASSLSWGAGELFF. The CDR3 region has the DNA TGTGCCAGCAGCCTGAGTTGGGGGGCCGGGGAGCTGTTTTTT.

The CDR3 DNA follows: TGTGCCAGCTCACCAGGGGGGGATTTGAACACTGAAGCTTTCTTT. It is translated as CASSPGGDLNTEAFF. V gene TRBV18 combines with J gene TRBJ1-1, with D possibly being TRBD1 (5 bases). The germline V gene has CDR1 KGHSH and CDR2 LQKENI. The CDR3 length is 15 residues. V was pared by 2 bases and J by 0 bases, with 10 bases between.

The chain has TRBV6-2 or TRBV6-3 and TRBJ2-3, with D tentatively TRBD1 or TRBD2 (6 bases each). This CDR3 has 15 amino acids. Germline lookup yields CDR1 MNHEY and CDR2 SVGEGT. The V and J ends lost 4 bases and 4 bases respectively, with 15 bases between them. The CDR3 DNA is TGTGCCAGCAGTTTAACGGGGGCTCTGGCAGATACGCAGTATTTT. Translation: CASSLTGALADTQYF.

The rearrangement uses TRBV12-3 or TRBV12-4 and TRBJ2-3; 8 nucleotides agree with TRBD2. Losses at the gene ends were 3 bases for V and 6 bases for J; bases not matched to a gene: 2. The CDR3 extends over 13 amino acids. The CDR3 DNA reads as TGTGCCAGCAGTTTGGGACTAGGCGATACGCAGTATTTT. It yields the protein CASSLGLGDTQYF.

The CDR3 loop is CASSLRAMNTEAFF. CDR3 coding DNA: TGTGCCAGCAGTCTCCGGGCCATGAACACTGAAGCTTTCTTT. V is TRBV6-2 or TRBV6-3 and J is TRBJ1-1; D ambiguous. CDR1 is MNHEY and CDR2 is SVGEGT in the germline V gene. The CDR3 covers 14 residues. Trimming shortened V by 5 bases and J by 0 bases, and 10 bases separated the two germline ends.